The clone carrying this T cell receptor (beta chain) was counted a few times. V lost 5 bases, J lost 6 bases, and 14 bases lay in between. Germline CDR1 is SEHNR and CDR2 is FQNEAQ (reference sequence). The CDR3 covers 13 residues. Both peripheral blood and punch biopsies of lesional scalp skin were obtained from patients who had alopecia areata. The data are from a study of CD8+ T cells in alopecia areata. Following RNA extraction, reverse transcription yielded cDNA that acted as the sequencing template. TCRdb's table, derived via immunoSEQ multiplex PCR, lists solely in-frame clones and lacks some. The sample yields about 30,000 clones, approximately 65% seen once.

The sample comprised NKG2D-high CD8+ T cells sorted from blood. The receptor's source is a human donor with alopecia areata. The chain joins TRBV7-9 to TRBJ2-7; D ambiguous. CDR3 protein: CASSPGITSEQYF. DNA of the CDR3: TGTGCCAGCAGCCCTGGGATCACGTCCGAGCAGTACTTC.